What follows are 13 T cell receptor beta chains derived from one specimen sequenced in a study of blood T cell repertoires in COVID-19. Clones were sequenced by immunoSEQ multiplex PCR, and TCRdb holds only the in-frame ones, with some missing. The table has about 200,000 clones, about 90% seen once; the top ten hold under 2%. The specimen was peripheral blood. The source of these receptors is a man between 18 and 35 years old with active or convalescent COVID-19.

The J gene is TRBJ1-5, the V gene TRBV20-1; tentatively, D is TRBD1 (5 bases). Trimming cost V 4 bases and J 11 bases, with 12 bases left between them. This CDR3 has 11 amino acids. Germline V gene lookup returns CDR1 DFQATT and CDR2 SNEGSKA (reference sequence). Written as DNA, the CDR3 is TGCAGTGCTATCCGGGACTCGTCCCAGCATTTT. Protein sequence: CSAIRDSSQHF.

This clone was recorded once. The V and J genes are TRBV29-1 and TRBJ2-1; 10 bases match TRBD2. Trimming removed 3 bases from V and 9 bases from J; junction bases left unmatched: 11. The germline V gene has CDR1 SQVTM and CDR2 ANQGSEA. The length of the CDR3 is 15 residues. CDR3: CSVDSPASGSPEQFF. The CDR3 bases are TGCAGCGTTGATTCCCCCGCTAGCGGGAGTCCTGAGCAGTTCTTC.

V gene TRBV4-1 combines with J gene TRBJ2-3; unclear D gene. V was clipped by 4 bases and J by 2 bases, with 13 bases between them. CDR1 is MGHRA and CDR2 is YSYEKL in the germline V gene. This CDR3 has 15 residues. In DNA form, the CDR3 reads TGCGCCAGCAGCCGATCAGTCAGCGACACAGATACGCAGTATTTT. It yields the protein CASSRSVSDTDTQYF.

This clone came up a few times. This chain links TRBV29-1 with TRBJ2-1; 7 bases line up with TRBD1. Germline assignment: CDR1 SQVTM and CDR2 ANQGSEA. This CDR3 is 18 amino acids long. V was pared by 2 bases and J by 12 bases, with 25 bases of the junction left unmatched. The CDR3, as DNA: TGCAGCGTTGAATCACCCGGACAGGTCGGGTACGGGTTAATTGGGCAGTTCTTC. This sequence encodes CSVESPGQVGYGLIGQFF.

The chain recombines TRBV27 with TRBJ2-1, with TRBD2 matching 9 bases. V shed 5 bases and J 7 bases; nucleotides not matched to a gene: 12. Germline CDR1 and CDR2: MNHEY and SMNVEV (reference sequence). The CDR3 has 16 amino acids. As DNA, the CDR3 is TGTGCCAGCAGTAAGCGGCGGGAGGGTCATGGGAATGAGCAGTTCTTC. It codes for CASSKRREGHGNEQFF.

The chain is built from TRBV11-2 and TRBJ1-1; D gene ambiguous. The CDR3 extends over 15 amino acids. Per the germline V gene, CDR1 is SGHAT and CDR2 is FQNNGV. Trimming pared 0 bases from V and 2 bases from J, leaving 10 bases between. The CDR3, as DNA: TGTGCCAGCAGCTTAGATAGCAAAATCAACACTGAAGCTTTCTTT. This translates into CASSLDSKINTEAFF.

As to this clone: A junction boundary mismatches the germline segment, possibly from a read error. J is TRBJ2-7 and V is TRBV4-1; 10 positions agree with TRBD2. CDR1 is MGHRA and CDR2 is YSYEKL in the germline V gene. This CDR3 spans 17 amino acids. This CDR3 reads CATSRLLPSGSRHEQYF. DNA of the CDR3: TGCGCCACCAGCCGCCTCCTCCCTAGCGGGAGTCGTCACGAGCAGTACTTC.

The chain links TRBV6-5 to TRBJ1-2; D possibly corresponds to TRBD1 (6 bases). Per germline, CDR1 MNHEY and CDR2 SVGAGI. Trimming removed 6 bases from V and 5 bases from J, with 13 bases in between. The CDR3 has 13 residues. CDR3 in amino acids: CASSPQGRYGYTF. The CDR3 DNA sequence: TGTGCCAGCAGCCCACAGGGACGATATGGCTACACCTTC.

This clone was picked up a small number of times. CDR3 sequence (DNA): TGTGCCAGCAGCTTAGAGTCGCTCCGGCTAGCGGGAGTAGCGAGGAGCTACGAGCAGTACTTC. Encoded protein: CASSLESLRLAGVARSYEQYF. This rearrangement joins TRBV7-8 to TRBJ2-7; 10 nucleotides align to TRBD2. V trimming: 1 base; J trimming: 3 bases; junction bases outside the gene matches: 21. CDR3 length equals 21 residues. Germline values: CDR1 SGHVS, CDR2 FQNEAQ.

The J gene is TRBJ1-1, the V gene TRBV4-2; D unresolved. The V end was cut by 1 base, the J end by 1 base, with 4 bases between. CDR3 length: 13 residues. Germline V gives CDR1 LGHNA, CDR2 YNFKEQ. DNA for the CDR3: TGTGCCAGCAGCCAAGTCAAGAACACTGAAGCTTTCTTT. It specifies CASSQVKNTEAFF.

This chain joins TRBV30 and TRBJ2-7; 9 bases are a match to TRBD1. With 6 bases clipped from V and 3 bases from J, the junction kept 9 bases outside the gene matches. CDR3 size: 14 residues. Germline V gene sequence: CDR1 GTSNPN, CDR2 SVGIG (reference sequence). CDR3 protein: CACHGTGNYYEQYF. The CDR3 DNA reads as TGTGCCTGCCATGGGACAGGGAATTACTACGAGCAGTACTTC.

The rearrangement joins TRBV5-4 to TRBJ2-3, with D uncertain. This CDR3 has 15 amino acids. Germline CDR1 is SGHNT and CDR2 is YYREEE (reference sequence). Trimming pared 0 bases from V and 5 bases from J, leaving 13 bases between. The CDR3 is CASSLGLPLGDTQYF. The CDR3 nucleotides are TGTGCCAGCAGCTTGGGACTTCCCCTGGGAGATACGCAGTATTTT.

The CDR3 DNA is TGTGCCTGGAAAACGGCAGGGGGCGGTGAGACCCAGTACTTC. Translated: CAWKTAGGGETQYF. V and J are TRBV30 and TRBJ2-5; TRBD1 matches at 8 bases. The CDR3 is 14 residues long. V lost 4 bases and J lost 5; bases outside the gene matches: 9. Germline loops: CDR1 GTSNPN, CDR2 SVGIG (reference sequence).